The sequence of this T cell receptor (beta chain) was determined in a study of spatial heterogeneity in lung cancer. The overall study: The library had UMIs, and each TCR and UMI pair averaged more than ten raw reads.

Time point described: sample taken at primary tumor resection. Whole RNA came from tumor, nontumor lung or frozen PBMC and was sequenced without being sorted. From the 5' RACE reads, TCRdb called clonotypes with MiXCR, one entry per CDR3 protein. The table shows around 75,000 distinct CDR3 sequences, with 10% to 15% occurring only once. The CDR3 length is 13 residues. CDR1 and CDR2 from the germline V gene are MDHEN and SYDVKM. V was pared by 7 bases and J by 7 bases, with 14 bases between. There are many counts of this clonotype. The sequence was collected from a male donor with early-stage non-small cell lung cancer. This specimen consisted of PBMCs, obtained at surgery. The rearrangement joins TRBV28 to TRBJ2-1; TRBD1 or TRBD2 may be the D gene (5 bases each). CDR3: CASTSGRKNEQFF. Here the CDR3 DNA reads TGTGCCAGCACCTCGGGACGGAAAAATGAGCAGTTCTTC.